The next 24 T cell receptor beta chains were all read from a single sample in a study of regulatory T cells in long-lasting Graves disease. Arm-PCR of CDR3 regions and iRepertoire HTBI primers were the basis on which TCR beta libraries were built. TCRdb called the multiplex PCR reads again in MiXCR, with one record for every CDR3 protein. This sample has about 330,000 distinct CDR3 sequences, with roughly 17% found just once. The time point denotes: newly diagnosed GD, antithyroid drugs for less than 3 months. After RNA was extracted from PBMCs, the TCR library was made from it. The sample also formed part of further work on T cells in Graves' hyperthyroidism and ophthalmopathy.

Sequences were derived from peripheral blood mononuclear cells (PBMCs), sampled at new diagnosis, from a patient treated with antithyroid drugs. These TCRs come from a woman under 30 with Graves disease.

At least ten counts were recorded for this clonotype. The gene calls are TRBV11-2 and TRBJ1-2, with 8 bases that match TRBD1. V was clipped by 1 base and J by 4 bases; unmatched bases: 8. Germline loops: CDR1 SGHAT, CDR2 FQNNGV. The CDR3 totals 16 residues. This CDR3 is CASSLVLRDRSYGYTF. In DNA, the CDR3 is TGTGCCAGCAGCTTAGTTCTAAGGGACAGGAGCTATGGCTACACCTTC. Variable domain in full (rest from reference TRBV11-2 and TRBJ1-2): EAGVAQSPRYKIIEKRQSVAFWCNPISGHATLYWYQQILGQGPKLLIQFQNNGVVDDSQLPKDRFSAERLKGVDSTLKIQPAKLEDSAVYLCASSLVLRDRSYGYTFGSGTRLTVV.

This clonotype came up a few times. The CDR3 protein is CASSFSIYNSPLHF. For the CDR3, the DNA is TGTGCCAGCAGTTTTTCCATCTATAATTCACCCCTCCACTTT. J is TRBJ1-6 and V is TRBV28; D remains ambiguous. CDR1 and CDR2 (germline): MDHEN, SYDVKM. The CDR3 loop spans 14 amino acids. V dropped 3 bases and J dropped 3 bases, with 6 bases sitting between them.

This clonotype was counted many times. V gene TRBV12-3 or TRBV12-4 combines with J gene TRBJ2-7; TRBD2 agrees at 7 bases. The CDR3 has 14 residues. V lost 6 bases, J lost 7 bases, and 12 bases stayed unmatched. The CDR3 DNA follows: TGTGCCAGCAGCAAATCCGGGGGGACGGATGAGCAGTACTTC. Protein sequence: CASSKSGGTDEQYF.

The chain combines TRBV29-1 with TRBJ2-7; D remains ambiguous. Germline V gene data show CDR1 as SQVTM and CDR2 as ANQGSEA. The CDR3 is 12 amino acids. Trimming shortened V by 4 bases and J by 2 bases, and 9 bases separated the two germline ends. CDR3 DNA: TGCAGCGTTGTGCCTACCGCCTACGAGCAGTACTTC. This gives the protein CSVVPTAYEQYF.

This clonotype was recorded many times. The chain links TRBV27 to TRBJ2-3; 9 bases agree with TRBD2. Trimming removed 6 bases from V and 3 bases from J; junction bases left unmatched: 10. CDR1 is MNHEY, CDR2 SMNVEV, per germline (reference sequence). The CDR3 has 16 residues. The CDR3 spells CASSMRSGRWTDTQYF. DNA for the CDR3: TGTGCCAGCAGCATGAGGAGCGGGAGGTGGACAGATACGCAGTATTTT.

A single count supports this clonotype. The chain is built from TRBV10-3 and TRBJ2-5; 8 bases are shared with TRBD1. The J call may be faulty, since TRBJ2-1 better matches the DNA end. This CDR3 contains 14 residues. Per germline, CDR1 ENHRY and CDR2 SYGVKD. The CDR3 spells CAIRSGTGYNEQFF. The CDR3 DNA reads TGTGCCATCAGGTCCGGGACAGGTTACAATGAGCAGTTCTTC.

This clonotype was seen at least ten times. V and J are TRBV30 and TRBJ2-7, with D maybe TRBD1 (6 bases). Germline V gene sequence: CDR1 GTSNPN, CDR2 SVGIG (reference sequence). V lost 4 bases to trimming and J lost 3 bases, with 16 bases between them. The CDR3 is 14 amino acids. The CDR3 region is CAWTPTGTHYEQYF. The CDR3 DNA reads as TGTGCCTGGACCCCGACAGGAACCCACTACGAGCAGTACTTC.

This clonotype has ten or more counts. The V call is TRBV5-6, the J call TRBJ2-3; TRBD1 might be the D (5 bases). Germline CDR1 is SGHDT and CDR2 is YYEEEE. The CDR3 is 17 residues long. The V end was cut by 3 bases, the J end by 0 bases, with 17 bases between. The CDR3 nucleotides read TGTGCCAGCAGCTCATCCAACAGGAGTCTGAGCACAGATACGCAGTATTTT. Protein sequence: CASSSSNRSLSTDTQYF.

This clonotype was seen many times. The chain couples TRBV12-3 or TRBV12-4 to TRBJ2-2, with D perhaps TRBD2 (6 bases). The V end lost 8 bases, the J end lost 4 bases, and 14 bases lay between the germline ends. The CDR3 sequence is 14 residues long. CDR3 loop: CASVDRGSTGELFF. CDR3 DNA sequence: TGTGCCAGCGTAGACCGGGGGTCCACCGGGGAGCTGTTTTTT.

In its sample, this clonotype was seen many times. J is TRBJ2-1 and V is TRBV20-1; 8 bases map to TRBD2. V trimming: 1 base; J trimming: 0 bases; junction bases outside the gene matches: 23. CDR3 length equals 22 residues. The V gene's germline CDR1 is DFQATT and CDR2 SNEGSKA (reference sequence). The CDR3 reads CSARVRGPGLVYFERSYNEQFF. Written as DNA, the CDR3 is TGCAGTGCTAGAGTACGGGGGCCGGGACTAGTTTATTTTGAACGCTCCTACAATGAGCAGTTCTTC.

Many counts were recorded for this clonotype. Sequence at one end of the junction differs from germline and may be a read error. The chain combines TRBV5-1 with TRBJ2-7, with 9 bases matching TRBD1. There are 14 residues in the CDR3. Germline V gene sequence: CDR1 SGHRS, CDR2 YFSETQ. The CDR3 nucleotides are TGTGCCAGCAGTGGAGGACAGGGGACCTACGAGCAGTACTTC. It yields the protein CASSGGQGTYEQYF. Full variable domain (missing parts from reference TRBV5-1 and TRBJ2-7): KAGVTQTPRYLIKTRGQQVTLSCSPISGHRSVSWYQQTPGQGLQFLFEYFSETQRNKGNFPGRFSGRQFSNSRSEMNVSTLELGDSALYLCASSGGQGTYEQYFGPGTRLTVT.

This clonotype was seen more than once but under ten times. V usage is TRBV6-5 and J usage is TRBJ2-7; D gene unclear. Trimming pared 2 bases from V and 7 bases from J, leaving 12 bases between. This CDR3 is 13 amino acids long. CDR1 MNHEY and CDR2 SVGAGI come from the germline V gene. The CDR3 reads CASSYTGISEQYF. The CDR3 DNA reads as TGTGCCAGCAGTTACACCGGAATCTCTGAGCAGTACTTC.

The table lists this clonotype with many counts. The rearrangement uses TRBV20-1 and TRBJ1-2; TRBD1 matches 8 bases. The CDR3 contains 14 residues. Germline lookup yields CDR1 DFQATT and CDR2 SNEGSKA (reference sequence). V dropped 3 bases and J dropped 4; count of bases not matched to a gene: 7. CDR3 bases: TGCAGTGCTAGGAAACCAGGGGGCAGCTATGGCTACACCTTC. Amino acid sequence: CSARKPGGSYGYTF.

This clonotype was detected ten times or more. This sequence joins TRBV6-2 or TRBV6-3 and TRBJ2-7; the match to TRBD2 covers 9 bases. Per germline, CDR1 MNHEY and CDR2 SVGEGT. The CDR3 runs to 15 residues. V lost 6 bases to trimming and J lost 2 bases; unmatched junction nucleotides: 8. The CDR3 sequence: CASRPDPSGAYEQYF. The CDR3, as DNA: TGTGCCAGCAGGCCTGATCCTAGCGGGGCCTACGAGCAGTACTTC.

The rearrangement uses TRBV28 and TRBJ1-2; D gene uncertain. Trimming took off 4 bases at V and 0 bases at J, with 6 bases between the two ends. The CDR3 has 13 amino acids. Looked up from germline, CDR1 is MDHEN and CDR2 is SYDVKM. The CDR3 DNA reads as TGTGCCAGCAGTTCTGGCCCTAACTATGGCTACACCTTC. The encoded protein is CASSSGPNYGYTF.

This clonotype turned up a few times. The V gene is TRBV2, the J gene TRBJ1-1; possible D gene TRBD1, 5 bases. In germline, CDR1 is SNHLY, CDR2 FYNNEI. This CDR3 spans 12 amino acids. V lost 4 bases and J 5 bases, leaving 8 bases between the germline ends. The CDR3, as DNA: TGTGCCAGCAGTGCCGACAGTACTGAAGCTTTCTTT. It specifies CASSADSTEAFF.

This clonotype was seen many times. J is TRBJ2-7 and V is TRBV10-3; 7 nucleotides agree with TRBD1. The germline V gene has CDR1 ENHRY and CDR2 SYGVKD. V gave up 6 bases and J gave up 5 bases; unmatched junction bases: 7. The CDR3 covers 13 residues. The CDR3 is CAISPDRENEQYF. CDR3 nucleotides: TGTGCCATCAGCCCTGACAGGGAGAACGAGCAGTACTTC.

This clonotype was counted between two and nine times. V usage is TRBV20-1 and J usage is TRBJ2-1; 11 nucleotides align to TRBD2. Per germline, CDR1 DFQATT and CDR2 SNEGSKA (reference sequence). Losses at the gene ends were 3 bases for V and 4 bases for J; bases not matched to a gene: 8. The CDR3 runs to 16 residues. CDR3 nucleotides: TGCAGTGCTAGTCAGGCCGGGACTAGCGGTTACAATGAGCAGTTCTTC. It codes for CSASQAGTSGYNEQFF.

In this sample, this clonotype turned up many times. The rearrangement links TRBV6-1 to TRBJ2-5; D gene ambiguous. The CDR3 covers 13 residues. With 5 bases removed from V and 3 bases from J, the gap between germline ends came to 10 bases. CDR1 is MNHNS and CDR2 is SASEGT in the germline V gene. For the CDR3, the DNA is TGTGCCAGCAGTCCTAAACACAAAGAGACCCAGTACTTC. Its translation: CASSPKHKETQYF.

This clonotype was recorded many times. V is TRBV5-1 and J is TRBJ2-5, with unresolved D. Trimming removed 4 bases from V and 6 bases from J, with 13 bases in between. The CDR3 is 13 residues long. CDR1 is SGHRS, CDR2 YFSETQ, per germline. CDR3 coding DNA: TGCGCCAGCAGCCCCGGCCCGACGCAGACCCAGTACTTC. It encodes CASSPGPTQTQYF.

In its sample, this clonotype was seen a few times. The chain recombines TRBV6-5 with TRBJ2-2; no definite D call. The CDR3 is made up of 14 amino acids. Trimming took 3 bases from V and 2 from J, leaving 7 bases between them. Germline-derived CDR1 and CDR2 are MNHEY and SVGAGI. The CDR3 region is CASSYYHNTGELFF. The CDR3 DNA reads TGTGCCAGCAGTTATTACCATAACACCGGGGAGCTGTTTTTT.

This chain joins TRBV3-1 and TRBJ2-3; D gene uncertain. CDR1 and CDR2 from the germline V gene are LGHDT and YNNKEL (reference sequence). The germline V and J ends were trimmed by 4 bases and 7 bases, with 6 bases remaining between them. The CDR3 covers 11 residues. CDR3 region: CASSREHTQYF. The CDR3 region has the DNA TGTGCCAGCAGCCGGGAACATACGCAGTATTTT.

This clonotype appeared many times. V gene TRBV7-2 combines with J gene TRBJ2-7; tentative D call: TRBD2 (5 bases). The ends were cut back, 11 bases at V and 7 bases at J, with 12 bases in the middle. The CDR3 spans 10 residues. Germline CDR1 SGHTA, CDR2 FQGNSA. CDR3 DNA sequence: TGTGCCGTTGGCCGGGATGAGCAGTACTTC. The encoded protein is CAVGRDEQYF.

There are many counts of this clonotype. This chain links TRBV7-6 with TRBJ2-1; D might be TRBD2 (5 bases). V lost 3 bases and J 3 bases, leaving 12 bases between the germline ends. The CDR3 runs to 15 residues. Germline V gives CDR1 SGHVS, CDR2 FNYEAQ. The CDR3 nucleotides are TGTGCCAGCAGCTTGACGGCCGGGATCTACAATGAGCAGTTCTTC. It specifies CASSLTAGIYNEQFF. Using reference TRBV7-6 and TRBJ2-1 for the parts outside the CDR3, the full variable domain is GAGVSQSPRYKVTKRGQDVALRCDPISGHVSLYWYRQALGQGPEFLTYFNYEAQQDKSGLPNDRFSAERPEGSISTLTIQRTEQRDSAMYRCASSLTAGIYNEQFFGPGTRLTVL.